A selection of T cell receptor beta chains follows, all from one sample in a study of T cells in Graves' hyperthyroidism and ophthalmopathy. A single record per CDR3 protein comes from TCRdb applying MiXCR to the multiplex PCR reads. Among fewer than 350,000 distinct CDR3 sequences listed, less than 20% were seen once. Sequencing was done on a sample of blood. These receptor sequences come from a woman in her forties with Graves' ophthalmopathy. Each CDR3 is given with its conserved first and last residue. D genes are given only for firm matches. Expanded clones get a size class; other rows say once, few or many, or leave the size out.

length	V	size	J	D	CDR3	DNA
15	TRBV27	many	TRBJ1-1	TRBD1	CASSYWDRGRAEAFF	TGTGCCAGCAGTTATTGGGACAGGGGGCGGGCTGAAGCTTTCTTT
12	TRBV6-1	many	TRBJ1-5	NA	CATGQPYQPQHF	TGTGCCACGGGACAACCGTATCAGCCCCAGCATTTT
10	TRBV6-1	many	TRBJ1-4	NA	CASYREKLFF	TGTGCCAGCTACAGGGAAAAACTGTTTTTT
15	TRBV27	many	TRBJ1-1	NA	CASSSPRSWGTEAFF	TGTGCCAGCAGTTCCCCCCGATCGTGGGGCACTGAAGCTTTCTTT
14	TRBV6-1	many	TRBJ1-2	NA	CASSPRTPYSGYTF	TGTGCCAGCAGTCCCAGAACACCATATAGCGGCTACACCTTC
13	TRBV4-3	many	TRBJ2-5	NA	CASSQKEEETQCF	TGCGCCAGCAGCCAGAAGGAAGAAGAGACCCAGTGCTTC
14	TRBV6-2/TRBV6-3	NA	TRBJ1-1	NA	CASSLRGLWTEAYF	TGTGCCAGCAGTTTAAGAGGGTTGTGGACTGAAGCTTACTTT
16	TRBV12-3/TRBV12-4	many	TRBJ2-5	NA	CASSTEDVTPQETQYF	TGTGCCAGCAGTACAGAGGACGTCACCCCCCAAGAGACCCAGTACTTC
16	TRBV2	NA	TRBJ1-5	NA	CASSERTPGRSQSQHF	TGTGCCAGCAGTGAGCGGACTCCTGGGCGCAGTCAGTCCCAGCATTTT
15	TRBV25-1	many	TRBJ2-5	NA	CASSEWVWGAKTQYF	TGTGCCAGCAGTGAATGGGTTTGGGGGGCGAAGACCCAGTACTTC
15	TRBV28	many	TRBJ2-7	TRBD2	CASSPTSGMSYEQYF	TGTGCCAGCAGTCCCACGAGCGGGATGTCCTACGAGCAGTACTTC
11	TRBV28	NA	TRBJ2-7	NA	CASKGFYEQYF	TGTGCCAGCAAGGGGTTTTACGAGCAGTACTTC
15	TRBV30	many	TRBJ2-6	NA	CAWGIIGAGANVLTF	TGTGCCTGGGGAATAATAGGGGCTGGGGCCAACGTCCTGACTTTC
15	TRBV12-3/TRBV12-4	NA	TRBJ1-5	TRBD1	CASSLRQGAKQPQHF	TGTGCCAGCAGTTTGAGACAGGGGGCAAAACAGCCCCAGCATTTT
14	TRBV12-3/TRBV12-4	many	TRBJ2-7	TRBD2	CASRPGLASLEQYF	TGTGCCAGCAGGCCGGGACTAGCCTCTCTCGAGCAGTACTTC
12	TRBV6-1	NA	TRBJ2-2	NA	CATSGRDRELFF	TGTGCCACCAGCGGTCGGGACCGGGAGCTGTTTTTT
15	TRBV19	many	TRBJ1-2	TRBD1	CASTPDRAFYYGYTF	TGTGCCAGTACCCCAGACAGGGCGTTTTACTATGGCTACACCTTC
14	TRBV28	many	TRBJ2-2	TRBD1	CATVRTGNTGELFF	TGTGCCACCGTACGGACAGGGAACACCGGGGAGCTGTTTTTT
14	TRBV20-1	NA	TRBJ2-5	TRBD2	CSASHGGAWKTQYF	TGCAGTGCTAGTCACGGGGGGGCCTGGAAGACCCAGTACTTC
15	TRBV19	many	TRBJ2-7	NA	CASSDWRQGSYEQYF	TGTGCCAGTAGTGACTGGAGACAAGGATCCTACGAGCAGTACTTC
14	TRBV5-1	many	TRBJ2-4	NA	CASSRNSAKNIQYF	TGCGCCAGCAGCCGGAACTCAGCCAAAAACATTCAGTACTTC
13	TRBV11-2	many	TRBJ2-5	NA	CASSLVWRETQYF	TGTGCCAGCAGCTTAGTTTGGCGAGAGACCCAGTACTTC
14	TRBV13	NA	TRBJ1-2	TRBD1	CASRGTGGSDGYTF	TGTGCCAGTAGAGGGACAGGGGGTAGCGATGGCTACACCTTC
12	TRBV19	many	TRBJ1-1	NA	CASIRPNTEAFF	TGTGCCAGTATAAGGCCGAACACTGAAGCTTTCTTT
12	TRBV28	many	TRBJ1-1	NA	CASSPSDTEAFF	TGTGCCAGCAGTCCCTCGGACACTGAAGCTTTCTTT
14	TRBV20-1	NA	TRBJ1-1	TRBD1	CSATLGQGHTEAFF	TGCAGTGCTACCTTAGGACAGGGGCACACTGAGGCTTTCTTT
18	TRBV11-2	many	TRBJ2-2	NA	CASSLGGWGRAHTGELFF	TGTGCCAGCAGCTTAGGGGGTTGGGGTCGGGCCCACACCGGGGAGCTGTTTTTT
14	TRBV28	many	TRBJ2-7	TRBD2	CASGIAGGTNEQYF	TGTGCCAGCGGAATAGCGGGAGGGACCAACGAGCAGTACTTC
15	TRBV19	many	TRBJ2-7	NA	CASSASPTGIDEQYF	TGTGCCAGTAGTGCCTCACCCACAGGGATCGACGAGCAGTACTTC
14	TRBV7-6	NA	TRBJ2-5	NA	CASSPTTGPETQYF	TGTGCCAGCAGCCCCACTACAGGGCCGGAGACCCAGTACTTC
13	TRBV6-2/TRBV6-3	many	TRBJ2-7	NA	CASRTSRGREQYF	TGTGCCAGCAGGACTTCCAGGGGTAGGGAGCAGTACTTC
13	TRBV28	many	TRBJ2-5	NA	CASSPTLQETQYF	TGTGCCAGCAGCCCTACCCTTCAAGAGACCCAGTACTTC
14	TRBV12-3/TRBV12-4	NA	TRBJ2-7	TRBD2	CASSLAGMEYEQYF	TGTGCCAGCAGTCTAGCGGGAATGGAGTACGAGCAGTACTTC
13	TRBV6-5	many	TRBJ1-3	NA	CASRSGSGNTIYF	TGTGCCAGCAGGTCAGGGTCTGGAAACACCATATATTTT
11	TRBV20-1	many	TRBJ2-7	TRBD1	CTSGTAYEQYF	TGCACCTCCGGGACAGCCTACGAGCAGTACTTC
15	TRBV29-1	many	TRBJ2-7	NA	CSVEDFGGGTYEQYF	TGCAGCGTTGAAGATTTCGGGGGTGGGACCTACGAGCAGTACTTC
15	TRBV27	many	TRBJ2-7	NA	CASSLGGGAYYEQYF	TGTGCCAGCAGTTTGGGCGGCGGGGCTTACTACGAGCAGTACTTC
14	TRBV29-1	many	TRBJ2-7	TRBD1	CSVVNSGQAYEQYF	TGCAGCGTTGTTAATTCGGGACAGGCCTACGAGCAGTACTTC
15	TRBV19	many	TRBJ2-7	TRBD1	CASSIADRDFYEQYF	TGTGCCAGTAGTATAGCGGACAGGGACTTCTACGAGCAGTACTTC
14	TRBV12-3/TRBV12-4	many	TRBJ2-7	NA	CASSLAGDSYEQYF	TGTGCCAGCAGTTTAGCAGGAGACAGCTACGAGCAGTACTTC
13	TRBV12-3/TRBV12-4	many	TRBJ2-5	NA	CASSMTGRQTQYF	TGTGCCAGCAGCATGACTGGGCGACAGACCCAGTACTTC